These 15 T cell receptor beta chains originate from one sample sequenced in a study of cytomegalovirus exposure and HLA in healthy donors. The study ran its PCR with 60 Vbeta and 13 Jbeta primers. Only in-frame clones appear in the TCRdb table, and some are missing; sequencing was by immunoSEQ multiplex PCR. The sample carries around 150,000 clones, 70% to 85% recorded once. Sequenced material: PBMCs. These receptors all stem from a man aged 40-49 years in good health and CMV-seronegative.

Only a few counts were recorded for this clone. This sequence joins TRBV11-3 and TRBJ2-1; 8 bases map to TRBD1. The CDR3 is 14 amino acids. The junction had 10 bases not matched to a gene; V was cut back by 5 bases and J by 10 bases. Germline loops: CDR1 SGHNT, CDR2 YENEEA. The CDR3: CASSRGTGLREQFF. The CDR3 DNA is TGTGCCAGCAGCCGTGGGACAGGTTTACGGGAGCAGTTCTTC.

The chain's CDR3 is CASSFLAANTGELFF. The CDR3 region has the DNA TGTGCCAGCAGCTTTCTAGCGGCGAACACCGGGGAGCTGTTTTTT. The chain has TRBV5-6 and TRBJ2-2, with 7 nucleotides matching TRBD2. Trimming took 2 bases from V and 0 from J; bases not matched to a gene: 1. The CDR3 runs 15 residues. The germline CDR1 and CDR2 sequences are SGHDT and YYEEEE.

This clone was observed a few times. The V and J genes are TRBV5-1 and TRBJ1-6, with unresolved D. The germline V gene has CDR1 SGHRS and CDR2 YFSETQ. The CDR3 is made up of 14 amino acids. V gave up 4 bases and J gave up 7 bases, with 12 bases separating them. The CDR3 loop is CASSIGERNSPLHF. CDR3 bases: TGCGCCAGCAGCATCGGGGAACGCAATTCACCCCTCCACTTT.

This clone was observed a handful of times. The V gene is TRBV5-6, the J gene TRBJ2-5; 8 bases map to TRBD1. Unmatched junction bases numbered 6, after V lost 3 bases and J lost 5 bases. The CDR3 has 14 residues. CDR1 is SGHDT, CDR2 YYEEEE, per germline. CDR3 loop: CASSWKTGVETQYF. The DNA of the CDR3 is TGTGCCAGCAGCTGGAAGACAGGGGTGGAGACCCAGTACTTC. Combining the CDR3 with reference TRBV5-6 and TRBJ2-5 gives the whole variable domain DAGVTQSPTHLIKTRGQQVTLRCSPKSGHDTVSWYQQALGQGPQFIFQYYEEEERQRGNFPDRFSGHQFPNYSSELNVNALLLGDSALYLCASSWKTGVETQYFGPGTRLLVL.

The CDR3 DNA sequence: TGTGCCAGCAGCTTAGATCGGGGTAACACTGAAGCTTTCTTT. Its protein is CASSLDRGNTEAFF. V is TRBV11-2 and J is TRBJ1-1, with D unresolved. Germline lookup yields CDR1 SGHAT and CDR2 FQNNGV. CDR3 length: 14 amino acids. The V end was cut by 0 bases, the J end by 2 bases, with 7 bases between.

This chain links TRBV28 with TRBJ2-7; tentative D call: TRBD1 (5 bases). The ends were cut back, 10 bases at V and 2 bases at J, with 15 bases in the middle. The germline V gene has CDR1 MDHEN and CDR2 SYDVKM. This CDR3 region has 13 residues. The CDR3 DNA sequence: TGTGCCAACCCACCGGACAAAACCTACGAGCAGTACTTC. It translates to CANPPDKTYEQYF.

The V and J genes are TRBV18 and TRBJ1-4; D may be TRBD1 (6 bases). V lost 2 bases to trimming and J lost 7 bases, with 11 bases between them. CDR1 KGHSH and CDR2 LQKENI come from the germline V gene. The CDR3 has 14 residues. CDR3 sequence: CASSPDRISEKLFF. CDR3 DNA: TGTGCCAGCTCACCAGACAGGATAAGTGAAAAACTGTTTTTT.

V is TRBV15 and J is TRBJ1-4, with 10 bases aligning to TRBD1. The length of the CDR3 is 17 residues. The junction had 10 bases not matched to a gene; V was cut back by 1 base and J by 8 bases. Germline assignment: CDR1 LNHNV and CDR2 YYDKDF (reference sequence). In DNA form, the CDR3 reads TGTGCCACCAGCAGAGGGGACAGGGGAGTATCGCGAGAAAAACTGTTTTTT. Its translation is CATSRGDRGVSREKLFF.

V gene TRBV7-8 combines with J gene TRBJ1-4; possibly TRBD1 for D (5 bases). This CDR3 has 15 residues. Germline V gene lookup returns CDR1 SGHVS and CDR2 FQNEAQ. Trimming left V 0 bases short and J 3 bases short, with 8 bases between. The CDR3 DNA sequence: TGTGCCAGCAGCTTAGCAGGGGCACCTAATGAAAAACTGTTTTTT. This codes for CASSLAGAPNEKLFF.

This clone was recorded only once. CDR3 nucleotides: TGTGCCAGCAGTGAATTTGGACAGGGGACAGATACGCAGTATTTT. Its translation: CASSEFGQGTDTQYF. V and J are TRBV6-1 and TRBJ2-3, with 9 positions matching TRBD1. Germline V lookup: CDR1 MNHNS, CDR2 SASEGT. The trim removed 2 bases at V and 3 bases at J, leaving 3 bases unmatched. This CDR3 region has 15 residues.

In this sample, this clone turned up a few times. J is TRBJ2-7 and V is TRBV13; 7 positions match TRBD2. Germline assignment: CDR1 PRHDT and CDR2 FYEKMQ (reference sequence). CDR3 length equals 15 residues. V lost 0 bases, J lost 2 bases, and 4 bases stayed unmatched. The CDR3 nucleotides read TGTGCCAGCAGCTTAGGTTGGCGGGAGACCTACGAGCAGTACTTC. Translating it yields CASSLGWRETYEQYF.

The CDR3 sequence: CASSQELRVGPSGSTDTQYF. As DNA, the CDR3 is TGTGCCAGCAGCCAAGAATTACGGGTCGGTCCTAGCGGGAGCACAGATACGCAGTATTTT. The chain couples TRBV4-2 to TRBJ2-3; 8 bases line up with TRBD2. The CDR3 runs to 20 residues. J lost 0 bases, V lost 0 bases, and 14 bases had no gene match. Germline assignment: CDR1 LGHNA and CDR2 YNFKEQ.

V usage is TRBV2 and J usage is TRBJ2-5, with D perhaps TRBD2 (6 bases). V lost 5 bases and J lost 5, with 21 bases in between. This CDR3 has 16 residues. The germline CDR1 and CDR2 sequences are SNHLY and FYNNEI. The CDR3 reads CASSIDQGLSYETQYF. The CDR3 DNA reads TGTGCCAGCAGTATCGATCAGGGACTGTCGTATGAGACCCAGTACTTC.

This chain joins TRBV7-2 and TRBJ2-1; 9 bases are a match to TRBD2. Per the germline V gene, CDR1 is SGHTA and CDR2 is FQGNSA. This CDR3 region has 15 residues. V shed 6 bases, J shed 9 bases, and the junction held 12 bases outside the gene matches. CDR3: CASSLTSGPPGEQFF. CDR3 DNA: TGTGCCAGCAGTTTGACTAGCGGCCCCCCTGGTGAGCAGTTCTTC.

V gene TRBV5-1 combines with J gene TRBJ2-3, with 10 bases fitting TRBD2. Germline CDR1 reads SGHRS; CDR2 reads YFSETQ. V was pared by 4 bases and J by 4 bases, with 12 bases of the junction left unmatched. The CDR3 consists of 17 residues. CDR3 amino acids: CASSPRSGRATADTQYF. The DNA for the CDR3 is TGCGCCAGCAGCCCGAGGAGCGGGAGGGCCACCGCAGATACGCAGTATTTT.